Here is one T cell receptor beta chain with its context. Its specificity is unknown. This entry belongs to a study of post-analysis software for immune sequencing data. Study results and limitations: With TRBV5-6, TRBV5-1 and TRBV20-1 included, five TRBV segments were more frequent in patients than in controls.

This CDR3 region has 13 residues. With 2 bases removed from V and 2 bases from J, the gap between germline ends came to 5 bases. Germline CDR1 SGHVS, CDR2 FQNEAQ. Every TCR beta cDNA library bore unique molecular identifiers. From the PCR reads, TCRdb called clonotypes with MiXCR, one entry per CDR3 protein. The table has 600,000 to 750,000 distinct CDR3 sequences, more than 50% seen once. V gene TRBV7-8 combines with J gene TRBJ2-3; D is uncertain. Sequencing used blood. The TCR comes from a girl under 10 years old with multiple sclerosis. DNA of the CDR3: TGTGCCAGCAGCTTATTCGCCACAGATACGCAGTATTTT. Translated: CASSLFATDTQYF.